This entry lists 21 T cell receptor beta chains sequenced from one sample in a study of PD-1 blockade in classical Hodgkin lymphoma. Sequencing used immunoSEQ multiplex PCR; TCRdb keeps in-frame clones, though not all of them. The data show more than 90,000 clones, approximately 80% seen once. Following autologous stem cell transplantation, relapse occurred in every patient, and exposure to brentuximab vedotin varied. Sequences were derived from peripheral blood mononuclear cells (PBMCs), sampled before the second cycle of nivolumab. The receptors originated from a human donor with classical Hodgkin lymphoma.

This clone came up a few times. This chain links TRBV28 with TRBJ1-1; tentative D call: TRBD1 (6 bases). The CDR3 is 17 residues long. Germline CDR1 and CDR2: MDHEN and SYDVKM. The germline V and J ends were trimmed by 3 bases and 0 bases, with 17 bases remaining between them. The CDR3 coding sequence is TGTGCCAGCAGTTTCCCTCTCGGACAGATCCTGAACACTGAAGCTTTCTTT. It is translated as CASSFPLGQILNTEAFF.

V usage is TRBV6-1 and J usage is TRBJ2-5; 10 bases fit TRBD1. V lost 8 bases, J lost 2 bases, and 8 bases stayed unmatched. The germline V gene has CDR1 MNHNS and CDR2 SASEGT. The CDR3 has 15 amino acids. CDR3 sequence reads: CASGRQGAQQETQYF. CDR3 sequence (DNA): TGTGCCAGCGGCAGACAGGGGGCCCAACAAGAGACCCAGTACTTC.

The table lists this clone with a count of one. The chain uses TRBV5-8 and TRBJ2-1, with TRBD2 matching 10 bases. Trimming took 4 bases from V and 5 from J; bases not matched to a gene: 9. Per the germline V gene, CDR1 is SGHTS and CDR2 is YDEGEE. This CDR3 spans 16 amino acids. The CDR3: CASSPTSGRANNEQFF. The CDR3 nucleotides read TGTGCCAGCAGCCCAACAAGCGGGAGGGCCAACAATGAGCAGTTCTTC.

The chain joins TRBV2 to TRBJ2-5; 7 bases are a match to TRBD2. After removal of 2 bases from V and 2 bases from J, the junction contained 2 bases not matched to a gene. The germline CDR1 and CDR2 sequences are SNHLY and FYNNEI. The CDR3 consists of 14 residues. The DNA of the CDR3 is TGTGCCAGCAGTGAACTAGCGGAGCAAGAGACCCAGTACTTC. It specifies CASSELAEQETQYF. Looking up the rest from reference TRBV2 and TRBJ2-5 gives the full variable domain: EPEVTQTPSHQVTQMGQEVILRCVPISNHLYFYWYRQILGQKVEFLVSFYNNEISEKSEIFDDQFSVERPDGSNFTLKIRSTKLEDSAMYFCASSELAEQETQYFGPGTRLLVL.

The chain couples TRBV5-6 to TRBJ1-3, with a possible D match to TRBD1 (6 bases). The germline CDR1 and CDR2 sequences are SGHDT and YYEEEE. V lost 9 bases and J lost 2, with 9 bases in between. This CDR3 spans 12 amino acids. CDR3 sequence (DNA): TGTGCCACCGGGGGGCCTGGAAACACCATATATTTT. Translated: CATGGPGNTIYF. The variable domain in full, completed from reference TRBV5-6 and TRBJ1-3, reads DAGVTQSPTHLIKTRGQQVTLRCSPKSGHDTVSWYQQALGQGPQFIFQYYEEEERQRGNFPDRFSGHQFPNYSSELNVNALLLGDSALYLCATGGPGNTIYFGEGSWLTVV.

CDR3 region: CASSNYPGELFF. CDR3 sequence (DNA): TGTGCCAGTAGTAACTATCCCGGGGAGCTGTTTTTT. V and J are TRBV19 and TRBJ2-2; D is ambiguous. Per germline, CDR1 LNHDA and CDR2 SQIVND (reference sequence). V lost 4 bases to trimming and J lost 6 bases, with 6 bases between them. This CDR3 region has 12 residues. Drawing the rest from reference TRBV19 and TRBJ2-2, the complete variable domain is DGGITQSPKYLFRKEGQNVTLSCEQNLNHDAMYWYRQDPGQGLRLIYYSQIVNDFQKGDIAEGYSVSREKKESFPLTVTSAQKNPTAFYLCASSNYPGELFFGEGSRLTVL.

The chain carries TRBV18 and TRBJ2-3; 10 bases align to TRBD2. Germline CDR1 KGHSH, CDR2 LQKENI. This CDR3 has 16 residues. V shed 0 bases, J shed 6 bases, and the junction held 6 bases outside the gene matches. The CDR3 DNA reads as TGTGCCAGCTCACCACCGACGCTAGCGGGAGATGATACGCAGTATTTT. Encoded protein: CASSPPTLAGDDTQYF.

The chain couples TRBV19 to TRBJ1-1; the D gene is possibly TRBD1 (5 bases). V was clipped by 7 bases and J by 5 bases, with 14 bases between them. The CDR3 has 13 residues. Germline-derived CDR1 and CDR2 are LNHDA and SQIVND (reference sequence). The CDR3 nucleotides read TGTGCCAGTATAGGACAACCTCAGACTGAAGCTTTCTTT. Protein: CASIGQPQTEAFF.

This clone was picked up a small number of times. J is TRBJ2-3 and V is TRBV6-1, with D perhaps being TRBD1 or TRBD2 (5 bases each). The CDR3 consists of 14 residues. Germline V gene data show CDR1 as MNHNS and CDR2 as SASEGT. V was trimmed by 8 bases and J by 0 bases, leaving 12 bases between them. CDR3 residues: CASAGTASTDTQYF. CDR3 bases: TGTGCCAGCGCCGGGACGGCTAGCACAGATACGCAGTATTTT.

The rearrangement joins TRBV19 to TRBJ1-1; D gene uncertain. V gave up 1 base and J gave up 0 bases, with 9 bases separating them. This CDR3 contains 15 residues. CDR1 LNHDA and CDR2 SQIVND come from the germline V gene (reference sequence). CDR3 sequence: CASSIAAKMNTEAFF. CDR3 sequence (DNA): TGTGCCAGTAGTATAGCTGCCAAAATGAACACTGAAGCTTTCTTT.

V usage is TRBV28 and J usage is TRBJ2-5; tentatively, D is TRBD1 (6 bases). The CDR3 sequence is 12 residues long. The germline V gene has CDR1 MDHEN and CDR2 SYDVKM. The germline V and J ends were trimmed by 7 bases and 9 bases, with 15 bases remaining between them. CDR3 region: CASITSQGPQYF. CDR3 nucleotides: TGTGCCAGCATCACGAGCCAGGGGCCCCAGTACTTC.

This clone has a handful of counts. The genes are TRBV11-2 and TRBJ2-1; D may be TRBD2 (5 bases). The V gene's germline CDR1 is SGHAT and CDR2 FQNNGV. This CDR3 is 14 amino acids long. With 5 bases removed from V and 5 bases from J, the gap between germline ends came to 13 bases. The CDR3 DNA follows: TGTGCCAGCAGCCGCGGGTCTCCGAACAATGAGCAGTTCTTC. It is translated as CASSRGSPNNEQFF. Full variable domain (remainder filled in from reference TRBV11-2 and TRBJ2-1): EAGVAQSPRYKIIEKRQSVAFWCNPISGHATLYWYQQILGQGPKLLIQFQNNGVVDDSQLPKDRFSAERLKGVDSTLKIQPAKLEDSAVYLCASSRGSPNNEQFFGPGTRLTVL.

V and J are TRBV4-3 and TRBJ1-2; 7 bases map to TRBD1. CDR3 length: 14 amino acids. Per germline, CDR1 LGHNA and CDR2 YSLEER. Trimming removed 4 bases from V and 7 bases from J; junction bases left unmatched: 9. The CDR3: CASSRTGVLGGYTF. CDR3 DNA: TGCGCCAGCAGCCGCACAGGGGTTTTGGGTGGCTACACCTTC.

This sequence joins TRBV5-1 and TRBJ2-1, with 9 bases aligning to TRBD2. Germline lookup yields CDR1 SGHRS and CDR2 YFSETQ. The J segment lost 0 bases and the V segment lost 3 bases, leaving 4 bases of the junction unmatched. CDR3 length: 16 residues. CDR3 sequence: CASSSGLASSYNEQFF. The CDR3, as DNA: TGCGCCAGCAGCTCAGGACTAGCGAGCTCCTACAATGAGCAGTTCTTC.

Concerning this clone: The junction departs from germline at one end; a sequencing error may be responsible. The rearrangement uses TRBV10-3 and TRBJ2-3, with TRBD1 identical over 8 bases. CDR1 ENHRY and CDR2 SYGVKD come from the germline V gene. The CDR3 sequence is 14 residues long. The CDR3 here is CAIRGQEGTDTQYF. The CDR3 DNA reads TGCGCCATCAGGGGACAGGAAGGGACAGATACGCAGTATTTT.

The CDR3 sequence: CSVEHRGGMNTEAFF. The CDR3 DNA sequence: TGCAGCGTTGAACACAGGGGGGGCATGAACACTGAAGCTTTCTTT. The chain has TRBV29-1 and TRBJ1-1; 8 positions agree with TRBD1. Germline CDR1 reads SQVTM; CDR2 reads ANQGSEA. Trimming at V came to 2 bases and at J to 0 bases, leaving 5 bases not matched to a gene. This CDR3 has 15 residues.

This clone was detected only a few times. The chain has TRBV7-9 and TRBJ1-1, with D unresolved. This CDR3 is built from 14 residues. The germline V and J ends were trimmed by 1 base and 4 bases, with 10 bases remaining between them. The germline V gene encodes CDR1 SEHNR and CDR2 FQNEAQ (reference sequence). CDR3 sequence (DNA): TGTGCCAGCAGCTTAGTCGCGGGGTCCACTGAAGCTTTCTTT. Translated: CASSLVAGSTEAFF.

This clone appeared a few times. The chain recombines TRBV6-6 with TRBJ2-1; D perhaps matches TRBD2 (6 bases). Germline CDR1 is MNHNY and CDR2 is SVGAGI (reference sequence). Trimming took 6 bases from V and 2 from J, leaving 14 bases between them. CDR3 length: 15 amino acids. The CDR3 nucleotides are TGTGCCAGCAGCCCCGGAGGGTTGCCCTACAATGAGCAGTTCTTC. This encodes CASSPGGLPYNEQFF.

The chain couples TRBV6-5 to TRBJ1-4, with D perhaps matching TRBD1 (5 bases). Trimming left V 5 bases short and J 10 bases short, with 17 bases between. CDR3 length: 14 residues. From germline, CDR1 is MNHEY and CDR2 SVGAGI. The CDR3 DNA follows: TGTGCCAGCAGTCCCGTGGGGCGCGACGGAAAACTGTTTTTT. Amino acids: CASSPVGRDGKLFF.

The CDR3 nucleotides read TGTGCCAGCACCACCGTAGATGGGGGGAGACCATCGGGCTACACCTTC. Translated: CASTTVDGGRPSGYTF. The chain combines TRBV9 with TRBJ1-2, with a tentative D call TRBD1 (5 bases). CDR1 is SGDLS and CDR2 is YYNGEE in the germline V gene. Trimming stripped 6 bases from V and 8 bases from J, with 26 bases between. The CDR3 runs to 16 residues.

This clone was detected only a few times. V is TRBV10-2 and J is TRBJ1-4; no clear D gene. CDR3 length: 13 amino acids. Germline CDR1 and CDR2: WSHSY and SAAADI. The V and J ends lost 8 bases and 4 bases respectively, with 11 bases between them. Written as DNA, the CDR3 is TGCGCCAGCCAGTTTAACTTTAATGAAAAACTGTTTTTT. Translating gives CASQFNFNEKLFF.